The next 10 T cell receptor beta chains were all read from a single sample in a study of OX40 agonist ivuxolimab in advanced cancers. The assay was immunoSEQ multiplex PCR, and TCRdb's table has in-frame clones only and misses some. The sample lists roughly 60,000 clones, about 83% occurring once. The sample consisted of CD4+ or CD8+ T cells sorted from blood, taken in a trial of the OX40 agonist ivuxolimab. The receptors derive from an adult with an advanced solid tumor such as melanoma, head and neck, liver or kidney cancer.

The V gene is TRBV28, the J gene TRBJ1-1; possible D gene TRBD1, 5 bases. CDR1 is MDHEN, CDR2 SYDVKM, per germline. Trimming removed 7 bases from V and 4 bases from J, with 16 bases in between. This CDR3 has 14 amino acids. The CDR3 spells CASTPPGRGTEAFF. In DNA form, the CDR3 reads TGTGCCAGCACCCCCCCTGGGAGGGGCACTGAAGCTTTCTTT.

The V gene is TRBV6-1, the J gene TRBJ2-1; D possibly matches TRBD1 or TRBD2 (6 bases each). V shed 1 base and J shed 6 bases, with 10 bases lying between them. This CDR3 region has 14 residues. Germline values: CDR1 MNHNS, CDR2 SASEGT. The chain's CDR3 is CASSEGGARNEQFF. As DNA, the CDR3 is TGTGCCAGCAGTGAAGGGGGGGCCCGCAATGAGCAGTTCTTC.

The chain employs TRBV4-2 and TRBJ1-2; 9 positions match TRBD1. Losses at the gene ends were 0 bases for V and 4 bases for J; bases not matched to a gene: 6. This CDR3 comprises 16 residues. The germline V gene encodes CDR1 LGHNA and CDR2 YNFKEQ. CDR3 in DNA: TGTGCCAGCAGCCAAGACGGCGGGACAGGGCCCTATGGCTACACCTTC. It is translated as CASSQDGGTGPYGYTF.

This chain connects TRBV11-2 to TRBJ1-2; D may be TRBD1 (5 bases). This CDR3 has 13 amino acids. The germline gives CDR1 SGHAT, CDR2 FQNNGV. Between the trimmed V and J ends, which lost 3 bases and 4 bases, there was a span of 9 bases. CDR3: CASSFRQSYGYTF. The CDR3, as DNA: TGTGCCAGCAGCTTCCGACAGTCCTATGGCTACACCTTC.

The chain recombines TRBV9 with TRBJ2-1, with 9 bases that match TRBD1. CDR1 is SGDLS and CDR2 is YYNGEE in the germline V gene. Trimming at V came to 0 bases and at J to 7 bases, leaving 11 bases not matched to a gene. The CDR3 spans 17 residues. The CDR3 protein is CASSVEVGTGYTNEQFF. CDR3 nucleotide sequence: TGTGCCAGCAGCGTAGAGGTTGGGACAGGGTATACGAATGAGCAGTTCTTC.

The chain joins TRBV27 to TRBJ2-3, with D perhaps TRBD1 (5 bases). The CDR3 totals 12 residues. CDR1 is MNHEY, CDR2 SMNVEV, per germline (reference sequence). The CDR3 sequence: CASGWWTDTQYF. In DNA, the CDR3 is TGTGCTTCAGGGTGGTGGACAGATACGCAGTATTTT.

CDR3 loop: CASSYSGGGAVETQYF. The CDR3 region has the DNA TGTGCCAGCAGTTACTCGGGTGGGGGGGCTGTGGAGACCCAGTACTTC. The genes are TRBV6-5 and TRBJ2-5, with D tentatively TRBD2 (7 bases). Germline CDR1 MNHEY, CDR2 SVGAGI. Trimming removed 0 bases from V and 5 bases from J, with 16 bases in between. The CDR3 length is 16 residues.

This clone was observed a few times. The V gene is TRBV4-1, the J gene TRBJ2-7; a possible D gene is TRBD1 (6 bases). CDR1 is MGHRA, CDR2 YSYEKL, per germline. The CDR3 runs 16 residues. V lost 2 bases and J 3 bases, leaving 17 bases between the germline ends. The CDR3 DNA reads TGCGCCAGCAGCCAATTATACGGACAGAATGGCTACGAGCAGTACTTC. Translation: CASSQLYGQNGYEQYF.

The sample holds a few counts of this clone. The chain recombines TRBV23-1 with TRBJ2-3; D possibly corresponds to TRBD1 (5 bases). TRBV23-1 is an open reading frame whose function is uncertain. CDR3 length: 17 amino acids. V lost 0 bases and J 6 bases, leaving 19 bases between the germline ends. The CDR3 bases are TGCGCCAGCAGTCAATCGATAGGAGTGGGGCAGACCGATACGCAGTATTTT. Translated: CASSQSIGVGQTDTQYF.

A few counts support this clone. The rearrangement links TRBV19 to TRBJ1-6, with TRBD1 identical over 9 bases. Germline CDR1 is LNHDA and CDR2 is SQIVND (reference sequence). Unmatched junction bases numbered 4, after V lost 6 bases and J lost 7 bases. This CDR3 is built from 14 residues. The CDR3 DNA follows: TGTGCCAGTAGGGGGACAGGGAACAATTCACCCCTCCACTTT. Translating it yields CASRGTGNNSPLHF. Drawing the rest from reference TRBV19 and TRBJ1-6, the complete variable domain is DGGITQSPKYLFRKEGQNVTLSCEQNLNHDAMYWYRQDPGQGLRLIYYSQIVNDFQKGDIAEGYSVSREKKESFPLTVTSAQKNPTAFYLCASRGTGNNSPLHFGNGTRLTVT.